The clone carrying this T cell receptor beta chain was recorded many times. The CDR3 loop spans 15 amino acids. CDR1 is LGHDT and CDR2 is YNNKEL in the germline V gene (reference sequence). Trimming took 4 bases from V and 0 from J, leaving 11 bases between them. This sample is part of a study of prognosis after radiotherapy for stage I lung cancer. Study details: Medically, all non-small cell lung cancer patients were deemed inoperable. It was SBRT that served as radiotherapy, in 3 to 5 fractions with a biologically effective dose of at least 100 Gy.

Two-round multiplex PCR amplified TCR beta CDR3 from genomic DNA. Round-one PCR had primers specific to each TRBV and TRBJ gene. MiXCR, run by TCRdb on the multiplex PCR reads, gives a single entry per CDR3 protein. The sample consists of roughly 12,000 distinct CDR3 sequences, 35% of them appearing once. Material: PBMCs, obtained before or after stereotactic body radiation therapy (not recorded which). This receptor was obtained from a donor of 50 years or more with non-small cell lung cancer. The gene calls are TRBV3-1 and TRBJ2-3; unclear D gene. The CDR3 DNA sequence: TGTGCCAGCAGCCCCCGAGAGGCTAGCACAGATACGCAGTATTTT. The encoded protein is CASSPREASTDTQYF.